Listed here are 18 T cell receptor beta chains from one sample, sequenced in a study of molecular identifiers for immune sequencing clone quantification. TCRdb redid the calling of the PCR reads with MiXCR, one entry per CDR3 protein. The sample lists more than 550,000 distinct CDR3 sequences; about 25% were seen once. The specimen sequenced was naive CD8+ T cells from blood, with Jurkat cell RNA spiked in. Subset: FACS-sorted CD8+CD4-CCR7+CD45RA+ naive T cells. These receptors came from a human donor in good health. Some libraries in this study had Jurkat cell RNA spiked in.

To note about this clonotype: A read error may account for a junction end that differs from germline. The CDR3 loop reads CASLDRVGSSSNLPQHF. The CDR3 DNA is TGTGCCAGCCTGGACAGGGTAGGTTCTTCGAGCAATCTGCCCCAGCATTTT. This sequence joins TRBV19 and TRBJ1-5; 8 nucleotides match TRBD1. Germline V gene sequence: CDR1 LNHDA, CDR2 SQIVND (reference sequence). CDR3 length: 17 amino acids.

V and J are TRBV4-1 and TRBJ1-6; D ambiguous. The V gene's germline CDR1 is MGHRA and CDR2 YSYEKL. V was trimmed by 0 bases and J by 0 bases, leaving 12 bases between them. The CDR3 extends over 18 amino acids. As DNA, the CDR3 is TGCGCCAGCAGCCAAGATGAGACTGTAAGCTCCTATAATTCACCCCTCCACTTT. Protein: CASSQDETVSSYNSPLHF.

As regards this clonotype: A junction end diverges from the germline sequence, so it may reflect a read error. The chain links TRBV6-5 to TRBJ2-7, with 7 positions matching TRBD1. Germline CDR1 and CDR2: MNHEY and SVGAGI. This CDR3 region has 17 residues. This CDR3 reads CASCYPPGRGINYEQYF. The CDR3 coding sequence is TGTGCCAGCTGTTACCCGCCCGGCAGGGGGATTAACTACGAGCAGTACTTC.

This clonotype occurred many times. The chain couples TRBV5-4 to TRBJ2-6; D remains ambiguous. Per germline, CDR1 SGHNT and CDR2 YYREEE (reference sequence). CDR3 length: 15 residues. Trimming pared 0 bases from V and 4 bases from J, leaving 8 bases between. The CDR3 loop is CASSLEGDGANVLTF. The CDR3 bases are TGTGCCAGCAGCTTGGAGGGTGACGGGGCCAACGTCCTGACTTTC.

This clonotype was picked up many times. The chain has TRBV27 and TRBJ2-7, with 8 nucleotides matching TRBD2. The CDR3 consists of 15 residues. The junction had 7 bases not matched to a gene; V was cut back by 6 bases and J by 0 bases. Germline assignment: CDR1 MNHEY and CDR2 SMNVEV (reference sequence). The CDR3 coding sequence is TGTGCCAGCAGAGCGGGGGCCGCGAGCTCCTACGAGCAGTACTTC. Its translation is CASRAGAASSYEQYF.

The V and J genes are TRBV12-3 or TRBV12-4 and TRBJ2-7; 10 bases align to TRBD2. J was trimmed by 1 base and V by 5 bases; bases with no gene match: 5. The CDR3 has 15 amino acids. CDR3 bases: TGTGCCAGCAGTATTAGCGGGGGGTTTTCCTACGAGCAGTACTTC. Encoded protein: CASSISGGFSYEQYF.

This clonotype has a count of ten or more. This rearrangement joins TRBV5-4 to TRBJ1-6; D remains ambiguous. The V gene's germline CDR1 is SGHNT and CDR2 YYREEE (reference sequence). CDR3 length: 12 residues. Deletions cut 0 bases from V and 11 bases from J, with 6 bases between. For the CDR3, the DNA is TGTGCCAGCAGCTTGGCCGGCGCACCCCTCCACTTT. This translates into CASSLAGAPLHF.

This clonotype was detected many times. The rearrangement joins TRBV5-6 to TRBJ2-7, with 8 positions matching TRBD1. The CDR3 covers 14 residues. CDR1 SGHDT and CDR2 YYEEEE come from the germline V gene. The ends lost 3 bases at V and 5 bases at J; junction bases unmatched: 7. CDR3 sequence reads: CASSSGQGLNEQYF. In DNA, the CDR3 is TGTGCCAGCAGCTCCGGACAGGGTCTGAACGAGCAGTACTTC.

The V and J genes are TRBV28 and TRBJ1-2; 10 bases are shared with TRBD1. V trimming: 3 bases; J trimming: 3 bases; junction bases outside the gene matches: 4. The CDR3 sequence is 15 residues long. The germline CDR1 and CDR2 sequences are MDHEN and SYDVKM. For the CDR3, the DNA is TGTGCCAGCAGTTTCTGGACAGGGGGAGACTATGGCTACACCTTC. Protein product: CASSFWTGGDYGYTF.

This clonotype was observed many times. The chain joins TRBV4-3 to TRBJ2-7, with 9 bases lining up with TRBD1. The CDR3 loop spans 14 amino acids. In germline, CDR1 is LGHNA, CDR2 YSLEER. V shed 4 bases, J shed 3 bases, and the junction held 4 bases outside the gene matches. CDR3 sequence (DNA): TGCGCCAGCAGCCCCACGACAGGGGGCTACGAGCAGTACTTC. It is translated as CASSPTTGGYEQYF.

About this clonotype itself: One base away lies a much larger clone, so this may be a sequencing read error. The V and J genes are TRBV5-6 and TRBJ2-1, with 10 bases that match TRBD1. The V gene's germline CDR1 is SGHDT and CDR2 YYEEEE. The V and J ends lost 4 bases and 6 bases, in that order; junction bases with no gene match: 10. CDR3 length: 16 amino acids. The chain's CDR3 is CASSVWDRGFVNEQFF. Here the CDR3 DNA reads TGTGCCAGCAGCGTCTGGGACAGGGGTTTCGTCAATGAGCAGTTCTTC.

Note on this clonotype: A much larger clone sits a single nucleotide away, making a read error possible. The V call is TRBV4-3, the J call TRBJ2-3; 7 bases line up with TRBD1. CDR3 length: 15 amino acids. The J segment lost 3 bases and the V segment lost 5 bases, leaving 8 bases of the junction unmatched. CDR1 and CDR2 from the germline V gene are LGHNA and YSLEER. CDR3 loop: CASSCDRDMTDTQYF. The CDR3 region has the DNA TGCGCCAGCAGCTGTGACAGGGACATGACAGATACGCAGTATTTT.

This clonotype was observed a few times. The chain carries TRBV29-1 and TRBJ1-2; no clear D gene. Germline V gene data show CDR1 as SQVTM and CDR2 as ANQGSEA. V dropped 1 base and J dropped 6 bases, with 6 bases sitting between them. The CDR3 spans 11 residues. Written as DNA, the CDR3 is TGCAGCGTTGAAGGGGCACATGGCTACACCTTC. It is translated as CSVEGAHGYTF.

This clonotype was seen only a few times. CDR3 region: CSLIVSDYNEQFF. CDR3 nucleotide sequence: TGCAGTCTCATTGTTTCCGACTACAATGAGCAGTTCTTC. J is TRBJ2-1 and V is TRBV20-1; unclear D gene. V shed 8 bases and J shed 3 bases, with 14 bases lying between them. The CDR3 runs 13 residues. The germline V gene has CDR1 DFQATT and CDR2 SNEGSKA (reference sequence).

A note on this clonotype: A much larger clone sits a single nucleotide away, making a read error possible. V is TRBV6-1 and J is TRBJ2-6, with D tentatively TRBD1 (6 bases). The CDR3 is 19 residues long. Trimming shortened V by 1 base and J by 1 base, and 17 bases separated the two germline ends. CDR1 MNHNS and CDR2 SASEGT come from the germline V gene. The CDR3 DNA reads TGTGCCAGCAGTGAAGATCAGGGGCAGGTTTGGTCTGGGGCCAACGTCCTGACTTTC. Protein sequence: CASSEDQGQVWSGANVLTF.

This clonotype was observed a handful of times. The rearrangement uses TRBV30 and TRBJ2-3; the match to TRBD2 covers 8 bases. CDR1 and CDR2 (germline): GTSNPN, SVGIG (reference sequence). V dropped 8 bases and J dropped 8; count of bases not matched to a gene: 6. This CDR3 has 11 amino acids. CDR3 protein: CAGGGFGTQYF. For the CDR3, the DNA is TGTGCCGGCGGGGGGTTTGGTACGCAGTATTTT.

This clonotype was observed a few times. The J gene is TRBJ2-4, the V gene TRBV9, with D perhaps TRBD2 (5 bases). Trimming pared 1 base from V and 6 bases from J, leaving 14 bases between. CDR1 and CDR2 from the germline V gene are SGDLS and YYNGEE. This CDR3 comprises 15 residues. The CDR3: CASSVSGIPRNIQYF. CDR3 DNA: TGTGCCAGCAGCGTATCCGGGATACCCAGAAACATTCAGTACTTC.

This clonotype was found many times. This rearrangement joins TRBV2 to TRBJ2-3; D may be TRBD1 (5 bases). The J call is uncertain, as TRBJ1-3 better fits the DNA end. The CDR3 length is 11 residues. Germline V gives CDR1 SNHLY, CDR2 FYNNEI. CDR3 DNA: TGTGCCAGCTGGGGACTAGGTATCATATATTTT. This encodes CASWGLGIIYF.